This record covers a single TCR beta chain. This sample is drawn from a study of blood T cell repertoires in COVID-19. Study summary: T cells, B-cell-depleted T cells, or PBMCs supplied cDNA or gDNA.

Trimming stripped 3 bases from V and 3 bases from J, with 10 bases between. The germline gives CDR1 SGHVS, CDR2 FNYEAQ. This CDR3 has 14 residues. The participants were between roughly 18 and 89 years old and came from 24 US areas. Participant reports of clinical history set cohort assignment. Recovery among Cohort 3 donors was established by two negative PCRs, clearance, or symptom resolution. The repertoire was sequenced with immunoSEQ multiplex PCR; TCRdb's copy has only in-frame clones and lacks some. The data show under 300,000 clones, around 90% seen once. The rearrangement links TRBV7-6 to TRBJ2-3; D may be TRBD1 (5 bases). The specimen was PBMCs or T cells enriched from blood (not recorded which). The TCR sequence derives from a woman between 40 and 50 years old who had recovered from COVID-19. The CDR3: CASSFQGKTDTQYF. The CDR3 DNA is TGTGCCAGCAGCTTCCAGGGTAAAACAGATACGCAGTATTTT. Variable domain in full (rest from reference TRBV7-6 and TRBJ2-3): GAGVSQSPRYKVTKRGQDVALRCDPISGHVSLYWYRQALGQGPEFLTYFNYEAQQDKSGLPNDRFSAERPEGSISTLTIQRTEQRDSAMYRCASSFQGKTDTQYFGPGTRLTVL.